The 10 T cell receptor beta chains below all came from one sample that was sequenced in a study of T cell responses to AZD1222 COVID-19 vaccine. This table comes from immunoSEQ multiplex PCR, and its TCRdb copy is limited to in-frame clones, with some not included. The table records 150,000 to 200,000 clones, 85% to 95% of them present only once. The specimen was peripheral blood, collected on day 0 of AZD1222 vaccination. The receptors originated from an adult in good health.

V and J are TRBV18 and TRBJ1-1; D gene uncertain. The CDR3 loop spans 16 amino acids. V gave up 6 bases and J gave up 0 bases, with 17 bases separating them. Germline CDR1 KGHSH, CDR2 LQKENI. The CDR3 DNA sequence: TGTGCCAGCTCGTCTTACAGAGAAATCATGAACACTGAAGCTTTCTTT. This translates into CASSSYREIMNTEAFF.

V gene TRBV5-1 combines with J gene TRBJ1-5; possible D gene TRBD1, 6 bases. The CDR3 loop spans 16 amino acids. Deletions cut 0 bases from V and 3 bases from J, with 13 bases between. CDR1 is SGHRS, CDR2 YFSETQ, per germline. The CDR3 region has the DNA TGCGCCAGCAGCTTGGGGACAGCACCATTCAATCAGCCCCAGCATTTT. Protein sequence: CASSLGTAPFNQPQHF.

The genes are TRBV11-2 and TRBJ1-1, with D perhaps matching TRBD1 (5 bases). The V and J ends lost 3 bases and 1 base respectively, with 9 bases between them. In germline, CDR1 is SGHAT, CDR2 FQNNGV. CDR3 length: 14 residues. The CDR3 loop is CASSFEGQNTEAFF. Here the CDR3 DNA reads TGTGCCAGCAGCTTCGAAGGACAGAACACTGAAGCTTTCTTT.

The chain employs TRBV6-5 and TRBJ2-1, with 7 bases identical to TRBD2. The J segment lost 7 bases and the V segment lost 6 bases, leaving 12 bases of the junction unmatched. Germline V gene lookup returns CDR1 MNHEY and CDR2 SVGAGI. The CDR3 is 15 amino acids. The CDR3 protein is CASSTFLGRANEQFF. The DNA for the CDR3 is TGTGCCAGCAGCACTTTTCTAGGGAGGGCGAATGAGCAGTTCTTC.

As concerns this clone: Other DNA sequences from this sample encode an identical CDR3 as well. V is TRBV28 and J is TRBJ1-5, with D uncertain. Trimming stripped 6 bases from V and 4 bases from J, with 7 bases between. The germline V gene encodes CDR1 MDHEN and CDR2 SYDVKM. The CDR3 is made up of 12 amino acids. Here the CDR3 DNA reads TGTGCCAGCAGCCAAGGGAATCAGCCCCAGCATTTT. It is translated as CASSQGNQPQHF.

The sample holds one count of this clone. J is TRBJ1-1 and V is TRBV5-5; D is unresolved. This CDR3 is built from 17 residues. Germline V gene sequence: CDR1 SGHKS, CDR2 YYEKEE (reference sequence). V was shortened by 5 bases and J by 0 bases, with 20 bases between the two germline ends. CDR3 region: CASSPVDLGWMNTEAFF. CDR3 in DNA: TGTGCCAGCAGTCCGGTAGACTTAGGATGGATGAACACTGAAGCTTTCTTT.

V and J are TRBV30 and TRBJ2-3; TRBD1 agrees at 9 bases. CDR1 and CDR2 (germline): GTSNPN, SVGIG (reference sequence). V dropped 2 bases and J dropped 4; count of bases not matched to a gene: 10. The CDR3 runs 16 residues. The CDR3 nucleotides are TGTGCCTGGAGTCTTTTCACCCGGGACAGGGCAGATACGCAGTATTTT. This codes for CAWSLFTRDRADTQYF.

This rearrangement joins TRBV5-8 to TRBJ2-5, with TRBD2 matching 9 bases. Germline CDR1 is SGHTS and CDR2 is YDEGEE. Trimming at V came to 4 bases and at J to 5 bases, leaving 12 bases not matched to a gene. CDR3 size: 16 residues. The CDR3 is CASSPQGRGGQETQYF. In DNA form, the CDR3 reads TGTGCCAGCAGCCCCCAGGGGCGGGGGGGCCAGGAGACCCAGTACTTC.

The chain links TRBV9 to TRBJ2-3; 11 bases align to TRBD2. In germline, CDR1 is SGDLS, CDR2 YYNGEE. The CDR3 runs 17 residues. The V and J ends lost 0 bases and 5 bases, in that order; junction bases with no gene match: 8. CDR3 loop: CASSVGWVAGGQDTQYF. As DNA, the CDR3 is TGTGCCAGCAGCGTAGGCTGGGTAGCGGGGGGGCAAGATACGCAGTATTTT.

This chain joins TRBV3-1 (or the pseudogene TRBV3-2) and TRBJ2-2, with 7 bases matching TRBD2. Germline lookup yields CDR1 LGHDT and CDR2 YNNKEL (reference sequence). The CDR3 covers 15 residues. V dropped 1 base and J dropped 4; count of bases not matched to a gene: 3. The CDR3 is CASSQGGGPTGELFF. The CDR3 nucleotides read TGTGCCAGCAGCCAAGGCGGGGGACCCACCGGGGAGCTGTTTTTT.